Below are 15 T cell receptor beta chains sequenced from a single sample in a study of blood T cell repertoires in COVID-19 (TCRdb year 2020). The method behind the library was the immunoSEQ multiplex PCR assay. TCRdb limited this immuneACCESS table to in-frame rearrangements with V and J called. A share of clones is missing; checked studies link under half to unresolved V genes, and the rest is unexplained. The sample table lists around 150,000 clones, 75% to 85% of them with a count of one. The ten largest clones take up 4.2% of the sample. Material for sequencing was peripheral blood. Receptors originate from a man in his 60s with acute or convalescent COVID-19.

This chain joins TRBV5-4 and TRBJ2-3, with a possible D match to TRBD2 (7 bases). V lost 1 base and J 1 base, leaving 10 bases between the germline ends. The CDR3 sequence is 15 residues long. Germline V gene sequence: CDR1 SGHNT, CDR2 YYREEE (reference sequence). CDR3 bases: TGTGCCAGCAGCTTGCGGGGGGCGGGCACAGATACGCAGTATTTT. It codes for CASSLRGAGTDTQYF.

The chain couples TRBV23-1 to TRBJ2-7; the D is unclear. TRBV23-1 is an open reading frame, and its role is uncertain. The V and J ends lost 0 bases and 9 bases respectively, with 24 bases between them. This CDR3 spans 17 amino acids. CDR3 DNA: TGCGCCAGCAGTCAATCGGTCTCAGACCTTGGAGATACGCCGCAGTACTTC. Protein product: CASSQSVSDLGDTPQYF.

CDR3 amino acids: CASSSTGGVSQPQHF. In DNA form, the CDR3 reads TGTGCCAGCAGCTCTACAGGGGGAGTAAGTCAGCCCCAGCATTTT. The rearrangement joins TRBV7-9 to TRBJ1-5, with TRBD1 matching over 8 bases. The CDR3 runs to 15 residues. The V gene's germline CDR1 is SEHNR and CDR2 FQNEAQ (reference sequence). After removal of 4 bases from V and 6 bases from J, the junction contained 8 bases not matched to a gene. The full variable domain, completed using reference TRBV7-9 and TRBJ1-5, is DTGVSQNPRHKITKRGQNVTFRCDPISEHNRLYWYRQTLGQGPEFLTYFQNEAQLEKSRLLSDRFSAERPKGSFSTLEIQRTEQGDSAMYLCASSSTGGVSQPQHFGDGTRLSIL.

J is TRBJ2-1 and V is TRBV23-1; TRBD1 is a possible D gene (6 bases). TRBV23-1 is recorded as an ORF, its role being uncertain. The CDR3 has 13 amino acids. The ends were cut back, 4 bases at V and 4 bases at J, with 8 bases in the middle. CDR3 sequence: CASSPGHYNEQFF. CDR3 sequence (DNA): TGCGCCAGCAGTCCGGGACATTACAATGAGCAGTTCTTC.

This chain joins TRBV7-2 and TRBJ2-3, with D maybe TRBD2 (6 bases). Per the germline V gene, CDR1 is SGHTA and CDR2 is FQGNSA. CDR3 length equals 13 residues. V gave up 10 bases and J gave up 5 bases, with 16 bases separating them. CDR3 amino acids: CATLLAAKDTQYF. For the CDR3, the DNA is TGTGCCACCCTACTAGCAGCTAAAGATACGCAGTATTTT. The complete variable domain, with remaining parts taken from reference TRBV7-2 and TRBJ2-3, reads GAGVSQSPSNKVTEKGKDVELRCDPISGHTALYWYRQSLGQGLEFLIYFQGNSAPDKSGLPSDRFSAERTGGSVSTLTIQRTQQEDSAVYLCATLLAAKDTQYFGPGTRLTVL.

This chain links TRBV10-2 with TRBJ2-5, with TRBD1 matching 9 bases. Trimming took 7 bases from V and 4 from J; bases not matched to a gene: 10. Germline V gene lookup returns CDR1 WSHSY and CDR2 SAAADI. The CDR3 is 15 residues long. CDR3 loop: CASNPGQGFPETQYF. CDR3 coding DNA: TGCGCCAGCAATCCGGGACAGGGTTTTCCAGAGACCCAGTACTTC.

The rearrangement joins TRBV28 to TRBJ2-5; no clear D gene. This CDR3 region has 13 residues. Trimming pared 6 bases from V and 7 bases from J, leaving 15 bases between. Per the germline V gene, CDR1 is MDHEN and CDR2 is SYDVKM. The chain's CDR3 is CASRYSSSGTQYF. DNA for the CDR3: TGTGCCAGCAGATACTCCTCTTCTGGGACCCAGTACTTC.

A single count supports this clone. The chain has TRBV20-1 and TRBJ2-7; 8 positions agree with TRBD1. The germline CDR1 and CDR2 sequences are DFQATT and SNEGSKA (reference sequence). V lost 3 bases to trimming and J lost 3 bases; unmatched junction nucleotides: 7. This CDR3 contains 14 residues. The CDR3, as DNA: TGCAGTGCTAGTGGGCCGGGACAGGTCTACGAGCAGTACTTC. Translating gives CSASGPGQVYEQYF.

This clone has a count of ten or more. The rearrangement links TRBV4-2 to TRBJ2-2; TRBD2 matches 13 bases. The V gene's germline CDR1 is LGHNA and CDR2 YNFKEQ. There are 20 residues in the CDR3. The V and J ends lost 3 bases and 3 bases, in that order; junction bases with no gene match: 13. DNA for the CDR3: TGTGCCAGCAGCCAGCCCTCCAGGACTAGCGGGAGACCCTACACCGGGGAGCTGTTTTTT. Protein sequence: CASSQPSRTSGRPYTGELFF.

V and J are TRBV18 and TRBJ2-7, with a possible D match to TRBD1 (6 bases). This CDR3 is 14 amino acids long. Trimming pared 0 bases from V and 3 bases from J, leaving 9 bases between. Per the germline V gene, CDR1 is KGHSH and CDR2 is LQKENI. DNA of the CDR3: TGTGCCAGCTCACCACCCGGACAGAACTACGAGCAGTACTTC. Protein product: CASSPPGQNYEQYF.

This chain links TRBV30 with TRBJ2-2, with 8 nucleotides matching TRBD2. The trim removed 0 bases at V and 7 bases at J, leaving 7 bases unmatched. CDR1 is GTSNPN, CDR2 SVGIG, per germline (reference sequence). This CDR3 region has 15 residues. The CDR3 DNA follows: TGTGCCTGGAGTGTCCCGGGAGGGTACATCGGGGAGCTGTTTTTT. Amino acids: CAWSVPGGYIGELFF. The full variable domain, rest sourced from reference TRBV30 and TRBJ2-2, is SQTIHQWPATLVQPVGSPLSLECTVEGTSNPNLYWYRQAAGRGLQLLFYSVGIGQISSEVPQNLSASRPQDRQFILSSKKLLLSDSGFYLCAWSVPGGYIGELFFGEGSRLTVL.

The V and J genes are TRBV4-1 and TRBJ2-2; TRBD2 matches 11 bases. The J segment lost 6 bases and the V segment lost 4 bases, leaving 10 bases of the junction unmatched. Germline-derived CDR1 and CDR2 are MGHRA and YSYEKL. The CDR3 is 17 amino acids. The CDR3 region has the DNA TGCGCCAGCAGCCCCACTGGAACTAGCGGGAGATCCGGGGAGCTGTTTTTT. Its translation is CASSPTGTSGRSGELFF.

This clone was observed once. The chain has TRBV4-1 and TRBJ2-5, with 9 bases fitting TRBD2. Per the germline V gene, CDR1 is MGHRA and CDR2 is YSYEKL. CDR3 length: 15 residues. V lost 3 bases and J lost 7; bases outside the gene matches: 9. DNA for the CDR3: TGCGCCAGCAGCCACGGGATAGCGGGAGTCGGGACCCAGTACTTC. Protein sequence: CASSHGIAGVGTQYF.

This clone was detected once. V and J are TRBV3-1 (or the pseudogene TRBV3-2) and TRBJ2-5, with 9 bases fitting TRBD2. This CDR3 region has 16 residues. Looked up from germline, CDR1 is LGHDT and CDR2 is YNNKEL (reference sequence). With 0 bases clipped from V and 5 bases from J, the junction kept 7 bases outside the gene matches. The CDR3 DNA is TGTGCCAGCAGCCAAGAGCGGGGGGGTACGGGTGAGACCCAGTACTTC. Protein sequence: CASSQERGGTGETQYF.

This clone was counted between two and nine times. The CDR3, as DNA: TGTGCCAGCAGTGAACCTCTTCCGGGAGTACGGAGCTCTGGGGCCAACGTCCTGACTTTC. Its translation is CASSEPLPGVRSSGANVLTF. The chain is built from TRBV6-1 and TRBJ2-6; possible D gene TRBD2, 6 bases. The V end was cut by 2 bases, the J end by 0 bases, with 20 bases between. CDR1 and CDR2 (germline): MNHNS, SASEGT. The CDR3 loop spans 20 amino acids.